The 10 T cell receptor beta chains in this list originate from one sample, sequenced in a study of cytomegalovirus exposure and HLA in healthy donors. In the PCR, 60 Vbeta and 13 Jbeta primers were used. The assay was immunoSEQ multiplex PCR, and TCRdb's table has in-frame clones only and misses some. The table records 100,000 or so clones, about 81% of them present only once. Sequencing used PBMCs. The receptors shown here come from a man between 35 and 55 years old in good health and CMV-seronegative.

This clone has a single count. This chain links TRBV7-6 with TRBJ2-3; D perhaps matches TRBD1 (6 bases). This CDR3 is built from 16 residues. Germline V gene lookup returns CDR1 SGHVS and CDR2 FNYEAQ. The V gene lost 5 bases and the J gene lost 3 bases, with 18 bases spanning the gap. The CDR3 sequence is CASSVQPAGATDTQYF. The CDR3 DNA reads as TGTGCCAGCAGCGTCCAACCGGCAGGGGCGACAGATACGCAGTATTTT.

V and J are TRBV6-5 and TRBJ2-7; 8 bases map to TRBD1. With V trimmed by 6 bases and J by 4 bases, 5 bases remained unmatched. CDR3 length: 13 residues. Germline V lookup: CDR1 MNHEY, CDR2 SVGAGI. In DNA, the CDR3 is TGTGCCAGCAGGGAACAGGGGGAATACGAGCAGTACTTC. Its translation is CASREQGEYEQYF.

The chain carries TRBV5-1 and TRBJ2-1, with 9 nucleotides matching TRBD2. Germline CDR1 SGHRS, CDR2 YFSETQ. This CDR3 has 16 amino acids. J lost 7 bases, V lost 0 bases, and 8 bases had no gene match. Here the CDR3 DNA reads TGCGCCAGCAGCTTGGTGGCTAGCGGGGTCTCGAATGAGCAGTTCTTC. Amino acids: CASSLVASGVSNEQFF.

In this sample, this clone turned up once. The chain is built from TRBV14 and TRBJ1-1; TRBD1 matches at 9 bases. Germline V gives CDR1 SGHDN, CDR2 FVKESK. The CDR3 runs 15 residues. V trimming: 6 bases; J trimming: 6 bases; junction bases outside the gene matches: 11. The CDR3 region is CASSQYRDRVPEAFF. The CDR3 DNA sequence: TGTGCCAGCAGTCAATACCGGGACAGGGTACCTGAAGCTTTCTTT.

This chain links TRBV4-3 with TRBJ2-7, with TRBD1 identical over 7 bases. The CDR3 totals 16 residues. Germline trimming cut 3 bases from V and 3 bases from J; bases unmatched to any gene: 11. CDR1 and CDR2 (germline): LGHNA, YSLEER. The CDR3 spells CASSQQTGASHYEQYF. Here the CDR3 DNA reads TGCGCCAGCAGCCAGCAAACAGGGGCAAGCCACTACGAGCAGTACTTC.

CDR3 sequence reads: CASSLQGIGTEAFF. Here the CDR3 DNA reads TGTGCCAGCAGCTTACAGGGGATTGGCACTGAAGCTTTCTTT. The V gene is TRBV27, the J gene TRBJ1-1; TRBD1 aligns across 7 bases. Germline trimming cut 6 bases from V and 4 bases from J; bases unmatched to any gene: 8. This CDR3 has 14 residues. The germline CDR1 and CDR2 sequences are MNHEY and SMNVEV (reference sequence).

This clone was counted between two and nine times. The chain carries TRBV6-5 and TRBJ1-5; 7 bases match TRBD1. The V gene end was trimmed by 8 bases and the J gene end by 4 bases; junction bases not matched to a gene: 11. This CDR3 contains 15 residues. Germline V lookup: CDR1 MNHEY, CDR2 SVGAGI. The CDR3 nucleotides read TGTGCCAGCGGGCCATACCCGGGACAGAATCAGCCCCAGCATTTT. The encoded protein is CASGPYPGQNQPQHF.

The chain employs TRBV5-1 and TRBJ1-1, with no clear D. Trimming shortened V by 4 bases and J by 1 base, and 8 bases separated the two germline ends. Germline loops: CDR1 SGHRS, CDR2 YFSETQ. The CDR3 sequence is 13 residues long. The CDR3 protein is CASSPTSNTEAFF. In DNA, the CDR3 is TGCGCCAGCAGCCCGACATCGAACACTGAAGCTTTCTTT.

This clone was picked up a small number of times. The genes are TRBV11-2 and TRBJ2-1; TRBD2 agrees at 9 bases. Trimming took 4 bases from V and 1 from J; bases not matched to a gene: 8. The CDR3 spans 17 residues. The germline gives CDR1 SGHAT, CDR2 FQNNGV. CDR3 residues: CASSSDVAGGSYNEQFF. The CDR3 DNA reads as TGTGCCAGCAGCTCCGATGTGGCGGGGGGGTCCTACAATGAGCAGTTCTTC.

V is TRBV12-5 and J is TRBJ1-5, with D perhaps matching TRBD1 (6 bases). This CDR3 is built from 17 residues. From germline, CDR1 is LGHNT and CDR2 FRNRAP. Deletions cut 6 bases from V and 3 bases from J, with 21 bases between. The CDR3 protein is CASGITQGSYFNQPQHF. As DNA, the CDR3 is TGTGCTAGTGGCATCACACAGGGAAGTTATTTCAATCAGCCCCAGCATTTT.